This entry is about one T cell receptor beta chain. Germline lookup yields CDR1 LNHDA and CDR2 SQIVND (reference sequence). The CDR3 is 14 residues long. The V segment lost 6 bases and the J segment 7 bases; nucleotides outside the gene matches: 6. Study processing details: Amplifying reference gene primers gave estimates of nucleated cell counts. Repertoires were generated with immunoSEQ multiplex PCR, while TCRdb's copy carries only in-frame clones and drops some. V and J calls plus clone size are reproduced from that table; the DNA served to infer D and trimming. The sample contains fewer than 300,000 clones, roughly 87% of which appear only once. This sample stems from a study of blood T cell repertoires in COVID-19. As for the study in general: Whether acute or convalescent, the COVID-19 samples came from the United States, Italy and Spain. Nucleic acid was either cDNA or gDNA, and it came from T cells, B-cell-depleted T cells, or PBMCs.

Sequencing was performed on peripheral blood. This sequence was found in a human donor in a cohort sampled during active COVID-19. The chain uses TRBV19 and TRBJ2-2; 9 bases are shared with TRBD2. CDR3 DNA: TGTGCCAGTAGCAGTAGCGGGAGTTTCGGGGAGCTGTTTTTT. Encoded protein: CASSSSGSFGELFF.